The rows below give T cell receptor beta chains drawn from one sample of a study of a mutant IDH1 vaccine in newly diagnosed glioma. The assay was immunoSEQ multiplex PCR, and TCRdb's table has in-frame clones only and misses some. This sample carries under 25,000 clones, roughly 93% of them seen once, and the ten largest clones take roughly 1.2%. The sequencing here drew on PBMCs, taken from a glioma patient treated with radiotherapy, temozolomide or both. These TCRs come from a man aged 35-49 years with glioma. The CDR3 runs from the conserved cysteine through the conserved F or W. The order of the fields is J gene, V gene, clone size, D gene, CDR3 DNA, CDR3 protein. D genes are given only for firm matches. Size tells how often a clone was seen (once, few, many) or the class of an expanded clone, and some rows leave it out.

J gene: TRBJ2-1
V gene: TRBV7-2
clone size: NA
D gene: TRBD2
CDR3 DNA: TGTGCCAGCAGCTTAGCAAGGACTAGCGGGGCCCCTCTGTTCTTC
CDR3 protein: CASSLARTSGAPLFF

J gene: TRBJ2-3
V gene: TRBV6-4
clone size: NA
D gene: TRBD2
CDR3 DNA: TGTGCCAGCAGTGAGGGGACTAGTTCAGATACGCAGTATTTT
CDR3 protein: CASSEGTSSDTQYF

J gene: TRBJ2-3
V gene: TRBV18
clone size: NA
D gene: NA
CDR3 DNA: TGTGCCAGCGAAGGTGCCGTCCGAAGCACAGATACGCAGTATTTT
CDR3 protein: CASEGAVRSTDTQYF

J gene: TRBJ1-3
V gene: TRBV7-9
clone size: NA
D gene: TRBD1
CDR3 DNA: TGTGCCAGCAGCTTACCCCTCGGGACAGAAGCTGGAAACACCATATATTTT
CDR3 protein: CASSLPLGTEAGNTIYF

J gene: TRBJ2-5
V gene: TRBV5-1
clone size: NA
D gene: NA
CDR3 DNA: TGCGCCAGCCGGGTCGGGTCGGGGGAGACCCAGTACTTC
CDR3 protein: CASRVGSGETQYF

J gene: TRBJ1-2
V gene: TRBV18
clone size: NA
D gene: TRBD1
CDR3 DNA: TGTGCCAGCTCACCAGCGACAGGGGACTATGGCTACACCTTC
CDR3 protein: CASSPATGDYGYTF

J gene: TRBJ2-7
V gene: TRBV29-1
clone size: NA
D gene: NA
CDR3 DNA: TGCAGCGTTGACGGGACGGAAACCTACGAGCAGTACTTC
CDR3 protein: CSVDGTETYEQYF

J gene: TRBJ1-1
V gene: TRBV30
clone size: NA
D gene: TRBD1
CDR3 DNA: TGTGCCTGTCGGACAGGGCGAGCTTTCTTT
CDR3 protein: CACRTGRAFF

J gene: TRBJ1-1
V gene: TRBV5-1
clone size: NA
D gene: TRBD1
CDR3 DNA: TGCGCCAGCAGCTTGGATGGGACAGGGGAAGCTTTCTTT
CDR3 protein: CASSLDGTGEAFF

J gene: TRBJ2-3
V gene: TRBV5-1
clone size: NA
D gene: TRBD2
CDR3 DNA: TGCGCCAGCAGCTTGGGTTTAGCGGGAGTGGCAGATACGCAGTATTTT
CDR3 protein: CASSLGLAGVADTQYF

J gene: TRBJ2-7
V gene: TRBV25-1
clone size: NA
D gene: NA
CDR3 DNA: TGTGCCAGCAGTGGGACACCTCAAAGGTACGAGCAGTACTTC
CDR3 protein: CASSGTPQRYEQYF

J gene: TRBJ2-7
V gene: TRBV5-8
clone size: NA
D gene: TRBD2
CDR3 DNA: TGTGCCAGCAGCGGGTTCTCCGGGACTACTAACGAGCAGTACTTC
CDR3 protein: CASSGFSGTTNEQYF

J gene: TRBJ1-2
V gene: TRBV7-2
clone size: NA
D gene: NA
CDR3 DNA: TGTGCCAGCACAGAACAGGAAAACTATGGCTACACCTTC
CDR3 protein: CASTEQENYGYTF

J gene: TRBJ2-7
V gene: TRBV5-6
clone size: NA
D gene: NA
CDR3 DNA: TGTGCCAGCAGCTTGGGACACAGGTACGAGCAGTACTTC
CDR3 protein: CASSLGHRYEQYF

J gene: TRBJ2-2
V gene: TRBV7-9
clone size: NA
D gene: NA
CDR3 DNA: TGTGCCAGCAGGGACAGGAACACCGGGGAGCTGTTTTTT
CDR3 protein: CASRDRNTGELFF

J gene: TRBJ2-3
V gene: TRBV10-1
clone size: few
D gene: TRBD1
CDR3 DNA: TGCGCCAGTGCGGGACAGGGTGGCGATACGCAGTATTTT
CDR3 protein: CASAGQGGDTQYF

J gene: TRBJ1-2
V gene: TRBV27
clone size: once
D gene: NA
CDR3 DNA: TGTGCCAGCAGCTCCCGGGAACGCCCTAGCTATGGCTACACCTTC
CDR3 protein: CASSSRERPSYGYTF

J gene: TRBJ2-2
V gene: TRBV30
clone size: NA
D gene: NA
CDR3 DNA: TGTGCCTGGAGGGGGACCGGGGAGCTGTTTTTT
CDR3 protein: CAWRGTGELFF

J gene: TRBJ1-1
V gene: TRBV20-1
clone size: NA
D gene: NA
CDR3 DNA: TGCAGTGGACGTGGGGACACTGAAGCTTTCTTT
CDR3 protein: CSGRGDTEAFF

J gene: TRBJ2-1
V gene: TRBV4-2
clone size: NA
D gene: NA
CDR3 DNA: TGTGCCAGCAGCCAAGATGTGGGGGCTACTAGCGCGTCCAATGAGCAGTTCTTC
CDR3 protein: CASSQDVGATSASNEQFF

J gene: TRBJ2-5
V gene: TRBV6-5
clone size: NA
D gene: NA
CDR3 DNA: TGTGCCAGCAGCGGGGCAGACCAAGAGACCCAGTACTTC
CDR3 protein: CASSGADQETQYF

J gene: TRBJ1-3
V gene: TRBV9
clone size: NA
D gene: NA
CDR3 DNA: TGTGCCAGCAGCGTAGGAGACTCTGGAAACACCATATATTTT
CDR3 protein: CASSVGDSGNTIYF

J gene: TRBJ2-2
V gene: TRBV30
clone size: once
D gene: NA
CDR3 DNA: TGTGCCTGGAGCCGGGGCATCACCGGGGAGCTGTTTTTT
CDR3 protein: CAWSRGITGELFF

J gene: TRBJ2-1
V gene: TRBV19
clone size: NA
D gene: NA
CDR3 DNA: TGTGCCAGCCGAGCGGGCTCCTACAATGAGCAGTTCTTC
CDR3 protein: CASRAGSYNEQFF

J gene: TRBJ2-3
V gene: TRBV7-6
clone size: NA
D gene: TRBD2
CDR3 DNA: TGTGCCAGCAGCCCCGAGGTGGCTAGCGGGGGGCCTGGGGATACGCAGTATTTT
CDR3 protein: CASSPEVASGGPGDTQYF

J gene: TRBJ1-2
V gene: TRBV5-4
clone size: NA
D gene: NA
CDR3 DNA: TGTGCCAGCAGCTGGGGGGGAGACTATGGCTACACCTTC
CDR3 protein: CASSWGGDYGYTF

J gene: TRBJ2-3
V gene: TRBV6-1
clone size: NA
D gene: TRBD1
CDR3 DNA: TGTGCCAGCAGTGAAGGGACAGGGGGCTCAGATACGCAGTATTTT
CDR3 protein: CASSEGTGGSDTQYF

J gene: TRBJ2-7
V gene: TRBV11-2
clone size: once
D gene: NA
CDR3 DNA: TGTGCCAGCAGCTTAGAAGGGGGGCTAAGAGAGCAGTACTTC
CDR3 protein: CASSLEGGLREQYF

J gene: TRBJ2-7
V gene: TRBV5-6
clone size: NA
D gene: TRBD2
CDR3 DNA: TGTGCCAGCAGCTCGATAGCGGGGTCCTACGAGCAGTACTTC
CDR3 protein: CASSSIAGSYEQYF

J gene: TRBJ1-1
V gene: TRBV6-5
clone size: NA
D gene: NA
CDR3 DNA: TGTGCCAGCAGTTACTCGTGGAACACTGAAGCTTTCTTT
CDR3 protein: CASSYSWNTEAFF

J gene: TRBJ2-2
V gene: TRBV7-2
clone size: NA
D gene: NA
CDR3 DNA: TGTGCCAGCAGCTTAGAGCCGAGCTACACCGGGGAGCTGTTTTTT
CDR3 protein: CASSLEPSYTGELFF

J gene: TRBJ1-1
V gene: TRBV20-1
clone size: NA
D gene: NA
CDR3 DNA: TGCAGTGCTAGAGTCAGTGCGGGGGCTTTCTTT
CDR3 protein: CSARVSAGAFF

J gene: TRBJ2-7
V gene: TRBV4-2
clone size: NA
D gene: NA
CDR3 DNA: TGTGCCAGCAGCCCAGGCACTGCTTTCTACGAGCAGTACTTC
CDR3 protein: CASSPGTAFYEQYF

J gene: TRBJ1-2
V gene: TRBV4-2
clone size: once
D gene: TRBD1
CDR3 DNA: TGTGCCAGCAGCCAAGATCCCGACAGGGAGGGAGGCTACACCTTC
CDR3 protein: CASSQDPDREGGYTF

J gene: TRBJ2-7
V gene: TRBV5-6
clone size: NA
D gene: TRBD1
CDR3 DNA: TGTGCCAGCAGGGTCTTCCGGGACAGCCGTCGGAGTTACGAGCAGTACTTC
CDR3 protein: CASRVFRDSRRSYEQYF

J gene: TRBJ2-7
V gene: TRBV7-9
clone size: NA
D gene: NA
CDR3 DNA: TGTGCCAGCAGCTTCGCACCGACATCAGGGGCGTCCTACGAGCAGTACTTC
CDR3 protein: CASSFAPTSGASYEQYF

J gene: TRBJ1-5
V gene: TRBV27
clone size: NA
D gene: TRBD1
CDR3 DNA: TGTGCCAGCACTCCGCAGGGGGGAAATCAGCCCCAGCATTTT
CDR3 protein: CASTPQGGNQPQHF

J gene: TRBJ2-5
V gene: TRBV6-6
clone size: once
D gene: NA
CDR3 DNA: TGTGCCAGCAGTTACGGGGAGACCCAGTACTTC
CDR3 protein: CASSYGETQYF

J gene: TRBJ2-2
V gene: TRBV13
clone size: NA
D gene: TRBD2
CDR3 DNA: TGTGCCAGCAGCTCCGGACTAGCGGAAGACACCGGGGAGCTGTTTTTT
CDR3 protein: CASSSGLAEDTGELFF

J gene: TRBJ2-7
V gene: TRBV27
clone size: NA
D gene: TRBD2
CDR3 DNA: TGTGCCAGCAGTTTATGGACTAGCGGTTACTACGAGCAGTACTTC
CDR3 protein: CASSLWTSGYYEQYF

J gene: TRBJ2-1
V gene: TRBV7-2
clone size: NA
D gene: NA
CDR3 DNA: TGTGCCAGCAGCCCGAGACAGGGAGGTGAGCAGTTCTTC
CDR3 protein: CASSPRQGGEQFF

J gene: TRBJ2-7
V gene: TRBV21-1
clone size: NA
D gene: NA
CDR3 DNA: TGTGCCAGCAGCAAAGCCCCGGGACAGGGGAGTTCATACGAGCAGTACTTC
CDR3 protein: CASSKAPGQGSSYEQYF

J gene: TRBJ1-1
V gene: TRBV27
clone size: NA
D gene: TRBD1
CDR3 DNA: TGTGCCAGCAGTCAAACAGGGGGCGTCCCTGAAGCTTTCTTT
CDR3 protein: CASSQTGGVPEAFF

J gene: TRBJ1-2
V gene: TRBV6-5
clone size: NA
D gene: NA
CDR3 DNA: TGTGCCAGCAAAAATGCTGGGGGACGTGGCTACACCTTC
CDR3 protein: CASKNAGGRGYTF

J gene: TRBJ2-4
V gene: TRBV11-3
clone size: NA
D gene: TRBD1
CDR3 DNA: TGTGCCAGCAGCTTAGACCGTTGGGACAGGGAGGAAAACATTCAGTACTTC
CDR3 protein: CASSLDRWDREENIQYF

J gene: TRBJ1-5
V gene: TRBV16
clone size: NA
D gene: NA
CDR3 DNA: TGTGCCAGCAGCCAACTTAAATCAGCGTCTCAGCCCCAGCATTTT
CDR3 protein: CASSQLKSASQPQHF